This TCR beta chain was observed in a study of cytomegalovirus exposure and HLA in healthy donors. Study results and caveats: Beyond CMV serostatus, there was no information to go on about immune exposure.

13 Jbeta primers and 60 Vbeta primers were used for the PCR. Assay used: immunoSEQ multiplex PCR; TCRdb lists only in-frame clones, some missing. Of over 100,000 clones in the sample, approximately 81% are singletons; the top ten hold roughly 2%. Looked up from germline, CDR1 is SSHAT and CDR2 is FNYEAQ (reference sequence). This CDR3 region has 14 residues. With 3 bases clipped from V and 3 bases from J, the junction kept 1 base outside the gene matches. In regard to this clone: The antigen remains undetermined.

The chain is built from TRBV7-7 and TRBJ2-2; 7 bases fit TRBD2. Sequencing used PBMCs. The source is a woman between 25 and 40 years old in good health and CMV-seronegative. CDR3 DNA sequence: TGTGCCAGCAGCTTTGGGGGGGACACCGGGGAGCTGTTTTTT. It encodes CASSFGGDTGELFF.